Below are 25 T cell receptor beta chains sequenced from a single sample in a study of vaccination effects on CD4 cells after COVID-19. Antigen-specific CD4+ T cells expanded by the ViraFEST assay with viral peptide pools were then sequenced. Isolation of CD4+ T cells took place after approximately ten days of culture. Each person got two doses of an mRNA SARS-CoV-2 vaccine, BNT162b2 or mRNA-1273. The antigens of these receptors remain unknown. The assay was immunoSEQ multiplex PCR, and TCRdb's table has in-frame clones only and misses some. Here the sample spans roughly 24,000 clones, roughly 73% being singletons. The material was CD4+ T cells from PBMCs cultured with HCoV-NL63 spike peptides, obtained after COVID-19 vaccination. Receptors originate from a human donor who received a COVID-19 vaccine.

The chain joins TRBV28 to TRBJ2-1; possibly TRBD1 or TRBD2 for D (5 bases each). Trimming took 6 bases from V and 0 from J, leaving 15 bases between them. The CDR3 totals 16 residues. CDR1 is MDHEN, CDR2 SYDVKM, per germline. The CDR3 protein is CASRSREGSSYNEQFF. The CDR3 DNA follows: TGTGCCAGCAGGTCCCGAGAGGGGAGCTCCTACAATGAGCAGTTCTTC.

The rearrangement joins TRBV2 to TRBJ2-6, with D unresolved. The CDR3 runs 17 residues. V lost 3 bases and J 0 bases, leaving 12 bases between the germline ends. Germline V gene sequence: CDR1 SNHLY, CDR2 FYNNEI. For the CDR3, the DNA is TGTGCCAGCAGTGATACTAAACAACCCTCTGGGGCCAACGTCCTGACTTTC. This translates into CASSDTKQPSGANVLTF.

V gene TRBV4-1 combines with J gene TRBJ2-7, with D unresolved. V was trimmed by 0 bases and J by 2 bases, leaving 2 bases between them. This CDR3 region has 12 residues. Germline assignment: CDR1 MGHRA and CDR2 YSYEKL. CDR3 coding DNA: TGCGCCAGCAGCCAAGATCCCTACGAGCAGTACTTC. This sequence encodes CASSQDPYEQYF.

V is TRBV9 and J is TRBJ2-7; D might be TRBD2 (7 bases). The V and J ends lost 0 bases and 2 bases respectively, with 12 bases between them. Per the germline V gene, CDR1 is SGDLS and CDR2 is YYNGEE. CDR3 length equals 15 residues. The CDR3 nucleotides are TGTGCCAGCAGCGTAGGGGGGGGGCCTCCCTACGAGCAGTACTTC. Its translation is CASSVGGGPPYEQYF.

The V call is TRBV11-1, the J call TRBJ2-1; 11 bases are a match to TRBD2. Germline V gene sequence: CDR1 SGHAT, CDR2 FQDESV (reference sequence). The CDR3 extends over 15 amino acids. The V and J ends lost 5 bases and 5 bases, in that order; junction bases with no gene match: 5. The CDR3 loop is CASSLGLADNNEQFF. The CDR3 DNA reads as TGTGCCAGCAGCCTGGGACTAGCGGATAACAATGAGCAGTTCTTC. The full variable domain, rest sourced from reference TRBV11-1 and TRBJ2-1, is EAEVAQSPRYKITEKSQAVAFWCDPISGHATLYWYRQILGQGPELLVQFQDESVVDDSQLPKDRFSAERLKGVDSTLKIQPAELGDSAMYLCASSLGLADNNEQFFGPGTRLTVL.

The rearrangement uses TRBV29-1 and TRBJ2-5, with D uncertain. The germline V gene has CDR1 SQVTM and CDR2 ANQGSEA. The V and J ends lost 0 bases and 5 bases respectively, with 4 bases between them. The CDR3 consists of 11 residues. DNA for the CDR3: TGCAGCGTTGAAGATTTGGAGACCCAGTACTTC. The encoded protein is CSVEDLETQYF.

This clone has more than one count but fewer than ten. The rearrangement uses TRBV27 and TRBJ2-7; perhaps TRBD2 as D (6 bases). Germline CDR1 is MNHEY and CDR2 is SMNVEV (reference sequence). The V and J ends lost 5 bases and 7 bases respectively, with 18 bases between them. The CDR3 loop spans 14 amino acids. The CDR3 reads CASSPDYLRGEQYF. As DNA, the CDR3 is TGTGCCAGCAGTCCGGACTATCTTAGGGGAGAGCAGTACTTC.

This clone was counted between two and nine times. The V gene is TRBV3-1 (or the pseudogene TRBV3-2), the J gene TRBJ1-5; a possible D gene is TRBD1 (5 bases). The CDR3 extends over 14 amino acids. The V gene's germline CDR1 is LGHDT and CDR2 YNNKEL (reference sequence). V was cut by 5 bases and J by 9 bases, with 17 bases left in between. The CDR3 region is CASSAPPGRLPQHF. Written as DNA, the CDR3 is TGTGCCAGCAGCGCCCCTCCGGGACGGTTGCCCCAGCATTTT.

The rearrangement links TRBV9 to TRBJ2-3; D gene uncertain. CDR3 length: 14 amino acids. Looked up from germline, CDR1 is SGDLS and CDR2 is YYNGEE. The V gene lost 0 bases and the J gene lost 6 bases, with 11 bases spanning the gap. The CDR3 reads CASSVGSQVDTQYF. CDR3 in DNA: TGTGCCAGCAGCGTAGGATCTCAAGTTGATACGCAGTATTTT.

The chain links TRBV2 to TRBJ2-2; D might be TRBD1 (6 bases). From germline, CDR1 is SNHLY and CDR2 FYNNEI. The ends were cut back, 4 bases at V and 2 bases at J, with 11 bases in the middle. The CDR3 has 15 residues. CDR3 DNA sequence: TGTGCCAGCAGTGTACAGGGACAAAACACCGGGGAGCTGTTTTTT. This gives the protein CASSVQGQNTGELFF.

The chain combines TRBV6-5 with TRBJ2-3; 9 bases agree with TRBD1. The V gene end was trimmed by 4 bases and the J gene end by 2 bases; junction bases not matched to a gene: 4. Germline CDR1 reads MNHEY; CDR2 reads SVGAGI. The CDR3 is 15 amino acids. The CDR3 sequence: CASSSGTGNTDTQYF. CDR3 nucleotide sequence: TGTGCCAGCAGTTCCGGGACAGGGAACACAGATACGCAGTATTTT.

This chain links TRBV18 with TRBJ2-5; D not certain. V was clipped by 1 base and J by 5 bases, with 11 bases between them. The CDR3 extends over 14 amino acids. CDR1 and CDR2 from the germline V gene are KGHSH and LQKENI. CDR3 nucleotide sequence: TGTGCCAGCTCACCACGTCAGACCGCGGAGACCCAGTACTTC. Its protein is CASSPRQTAETQYF.

V usage is TRBV27 and J usage is TRBJ1-6, with D tentatively TRBD1 (6 bases). Per germline, CDR1 MNHEY and CDR2 SMNVEV (reference sequence). The length of the CDR3 is 15 residues. V lost 10 bases, J lost 3 bases, and 16 bases lay in between. The CDR3 region has the DNA TGTGCCACCACTTCAGGGGCCCGCTATAATTCACCCCTCCACTTT. Translating it yields CATTSGARYNSPLHF.

The chain joins TRBV5-1 to TRBJ2-7, with 7 bases that match TRBD1. CDR3 length: 14 residues. The ends lost 2 bases at V and 4 bases at J; junction bases unmatched: 6. Germline lookup yields CDR1 SGHRS and CDR2 YFSETQ. CDR3 in DNA: TGCGCCAGCAGCTTTAGGGACAGCCCTTACGAGCAGTACTTC. Translation gives CASSFRDSPYEQYF.

The sample holds a few counts of this clone. J is TRBJ2-7 and V is TRBV28; D not resolved. V was cut by 8 bases and J by 4 bases, with 9 bases left in between. This CDR3 is built from 11 residues. Germline CDR1 reads MDHEN; CDR2 reads SYDVKM. The CDR3 nucleotides are TGTGCCAGCGGGTCATTATACGAGCAGTACTTC. As protein: CASGSLYEQYF.

V is TRBV29-1 and J is TRBJ2-5; no clear D gene. V lost 6 bases and J 4 bases, leaving 12 bases between the germline ends. Germline V CDR1 and CDR2: SQVTM, ANQGSEA. This CDR3 has 12 amino acids. CDR3 DNA sequence: TGCAGCGTCTCCATGTCCCGAGAGACCCAGTACTTC. Protein product: CSVSMSRETQYF.

V gene TRBV12-5 combines with J gene TRBJ2-7; D remains unclear. Trimming pared 1 base from V and 0 bases from J, leaving 4 bases between. Germline lookup yields CDR1 LGHNT and CDR2 FRNRAP. This CDR3 has 13 amino acids. The CDR3 here is CASGLAASYEQYF. The DNA of the CDR3 is TGTGCTAGTGGTTTGGCTGCCTCCTACGAGCAGTACTTC. The whole variable domain, filled in from reference TRBV12-5 and TRBJ2-7, reads DARVTQTPRHKVTEMGQEVTMRCQPILGHNTVFWYRQTMMQGLELLAYFRNRAPLDDSGMPKDRFSAEMPDATLATLKIQPSEPRDSAVYFCASGLAASYEQYFGPGTRLTVT.

The J gene is TRBJ2-1, the V gene TRBV7-2; D uncertain. The CDR3 runs 14 residues. The V gene's germline CDR1 is SGHTA and CDR2 FQGNSA. V lost 1 base to trimming and J lost 4 bases, with 8 bases between them. CDR3 loop: CASSLGWGYNEQFF. CDR3 coding DNA: TGTGCCAGCAGCTTAGGTTGGGGTTACAATGAGCAGTTCTTC.

The chain joins TRBV30 to TRBJ2-3, with D perhaps matching TRBD1 or TRBD2 (5 bases each). The V end lost 0 bases, the J end lost 4 bases, and 8 bases lay between the germline ends. Germline V CDR1 and CDR2: GTSNPN, SVGIG (reference sequence). CDR3 length equals 13 residues. The chain's CDR3 is CAWSVLGADTQYF. The CDR3 region has the DNA TGTGCCTGGAGTGTTTTGGGGGCAGATACGCAGTATTTT. The full variable domain, in which reference TRBV30 and TRBJ2-3 provide the parts outside the CDR3, is SQTIHQWPATLVQPVGSPLSLECTVEGTSNPNLYWYRQAAGRGLQLLFYSVGIGQISSEVPQNLSASRPQDRQFILSSKKLLLSDSGFYLCAWSVLGADTQYFGPGTRLTVL.

This clone was recorded a few times. This chain joins TRBV7-9 and TRBJ1-1, with TRBD1 identical over 8 bases. In germline, CDR1 is SEHNR, CDR2 FQNEAQ (reference sequence). J lost 1 base, V lost 1 base, and 5 bases had no gene match. The CDR3 has 16 amino acids. In nucleotides, the CDR3 is TGTGCCAGCAGCTTAGGGAGGGACAGGAAGAACACTGAAGCTTTCTTT. Its translation is CASSLGRDRKNTEAFF.

This clone was seen only a few times. This rearrangement joins TRBV5-4 to TRBJ2-5, with D unresolved. This CDR3 has 13 residues. Between the trimmed V and J ends, which lost 4 bases and 4 bases, there was a span of 11 bases. Looked up from germline, CDR1 is SGHNT and CDR2 is YYREEE (reference sequence). CDR3 in DNA: TGTGCCAGCAGCCTCGACCCTTTAGAGACCCAGTACTTC. Its translation: CASSLDPLETQYF.

This sequence joins TRBV4-1 and TRBJ1-4, with 7 bases that match TRBD1. Germline trimming cut 2 bases from V and 3 bases from J; bases unmatched to any gene: 3. The CDR3 has 15 residues. The germline V gene has CDR1 MGHRA and CDR2 YSYEKL. This CDR3 is CASSQRQGPNEKLFF. DNA of the CDR3: TGCGCCAGCAGCCAACGACAGGGACCTAATGAAAAACTGTTTTTT.

The chain recombines TRBV2 with TRBJ1-4; TRBD1 agrees at 10 bases. Trimming took 6 bases from V and 5 from J; bases not matched to a gene: 3. Germline V gene data show CDR1 as SNHLY and CDR2 as FYNNEI. This CDR3 spans 14 amino acids. CDR3 DNA sequence: TGTGCCAGCAGCAGGGACAGGGGAAATGAAAAACTGTTTTTT. Protein product: CASSRDRGNEKLFF. Full variable domain (outside the CDR3, taken from reference TRBV2 and TRBJ1-4): EPEVTQTPSHQVTQMGQEVILRCVPISNHLYFYWYRQILGQKVEFLVSFYNNEISEKSEIFDDQFSVERPDGSNFTLKIRSTKLEDSAMYFCASSRDRGNEKLFFGSGTQLSVL.

CDR3: CASNSLGGGGRTEAFF. The CDR3 nucleotides read TGTGCCAGCAACTCCCTGGGAGGGGGGGGTCGGACTGAAGCTTTCTTT. The rearrangement links TRBV28 to TRBJ1-1, with D tentatively TRBD1 (6 bases). The CDR3 is made up of 16 amino acids. Germline CDR1 and CDR2: MDHEN and SYDVKM. The ends were cut back, 7 bases at V and 5 bases at J, with 23 bases in the middle.

This clone was observed once. The chain recombines TRBV6-5 with TRBJ2-7; 9 bases line up with TRBD1. Trimming cost V 5 bases and J 1 base; bases outside gene matches: 6. The CDR3 loop spans 15 amino acids. Germline CDR1 reads MNHEY; CDR2 reads SVGAGI. This CDR3 reads CASSPGQGRSYEQYF. The CDR3 bases are TGTGCCAGCAGTCCCGGACAGGGGAGGTCCTACGAGCAGTACTTC.